The clone carrying this T cell receptor (beta chain) showed up just a few times. This entry is derived from a study of blood T cells in healthy people across ages. The use of a sample-barcoded 5' primer and a J-beta primer mix characterized a second PCR of roughly 7 to 11 cycles. MiXCR, run by TCRdb on the 5' RACE reads, gives a single entry per CDR3 protein. The table includes about 800,000 distinct CDR3 sequences, 58% detected once. Germline V CDR1 and CDR2: LNHNV, YYDKDF (reference sequence). CDR3 length: 15 residues. Trimming pared 0 bases from V and 3 bases from J, leaving 12 bases between. The material sequenced was blood. The TCR was taken from a man aged 30 to 39 in good health. The gene calls are TRBV15 and TRBJ2-7; tentative D call: TRBD1 (6 bases). The CDR3 sequence is CATSRDGGRSYEQYF. DNA for the CDR3: TGTGCCACCAGCAGAGATGGGGGCAGGAGCTACGAGCAGTACTTC. Looking up the rest from reference TRBV15 and TRBJ2-7 gives the full variable domain: DAMVIQNPRYQVTQFGKPVTLSCSQTLNHNVMYWYQQKSSQAPKLLFHYYDKDFNNEADTPDNFQSRRPNTSFCFLDIRSPGLGDTAMYLCATSRDGGRSYEQYFGPGTRLTVT.